What follows describes a single T cell receptor (beta chain). Antigen specificity is unknown. CDR3 size: 13 residues. The V end was cut by 4 bases, the J end by 2 bases, with 11 bases between. The germline V gene has CDR1 SQVTM and CDR2 ANQGSEA. This record belongs to a study of shared clonotypes between healthy human individuals. Study-wide results and limits: The study found about 4.6% of naive CD4 clonotypes shared across a handful of donors.

CD4+ cells yielded CD45RA+ naive and CD45RA-negative memory subsets. Method: immunoSEQ multiplex PCR; TCRdb's copy keeps in-frame clones and lacks some. The data hold over a million clones, with more than 75% observed a single time. The rearrangement links TRBV29-1 to TRBJ1-2; D ambiguous. The sequenced sample was memory CD4+ T cells from PBMCs. Specified subset: CD45RA-negative fraction. This TCR was recovered from a man younger than 30 in good health. Some clones in this sample may be carry-over from other donors' samples. This CDR3 reads CSVVWQVNYGYTF. The CDR3, as DNA: TGCAGCGTTGTTTGGCAAGTGAACTATGGCTACACCTTC.